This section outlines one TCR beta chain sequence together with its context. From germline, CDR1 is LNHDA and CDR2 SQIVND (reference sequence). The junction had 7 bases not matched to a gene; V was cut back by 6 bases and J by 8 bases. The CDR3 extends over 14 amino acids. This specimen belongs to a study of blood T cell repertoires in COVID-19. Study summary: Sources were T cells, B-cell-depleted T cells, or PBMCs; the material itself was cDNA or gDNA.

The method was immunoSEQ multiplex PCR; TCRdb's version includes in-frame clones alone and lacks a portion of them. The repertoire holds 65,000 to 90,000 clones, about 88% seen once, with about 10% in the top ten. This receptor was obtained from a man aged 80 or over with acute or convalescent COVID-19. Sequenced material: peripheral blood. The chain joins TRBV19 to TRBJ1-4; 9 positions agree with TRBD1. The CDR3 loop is CASRPGQGREKLFF. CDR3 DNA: TGTGCCAGTAGACCGGGACAGGGTAGGGAAAAACTGTTTTTT.